A single count supports the clone carrying this T cell receptor beta chain. Its antigen is still unknown. Here immunoSEQ multiplex PCR was the method, and the copy in TCRdb shows in-frame clones only, minus some. The repertoire has 100,000 to 150,000 clones, 80% to 85% of them found once; the top ten carry around 3%. Germline CDR1 is ENHRY and CDR2 is SYGVKD. CDR3 length: 15 amino acids. The junction had 5 bases not matched to a gene; V was cut back by 2 bases and J by 4 bases. The entry originates in a study of radiation and T cells in renal cell carcinoma. The time point was: baseline pretreatment blood. Regarding treatment: 15 Gy SBRT to primary tumor, nephrectomy 4 weeks later. The patient's renal cell carcinoma had clear cell pathology. Notes on the study in general: Baseline intratumoral clonotype presence is unknown without pretreatment biopsies.

This specimen was blood, taken from a patient whose treatment included radiotherapy and nephrectomy. The chain uses TRBV10-3 and TRBJ2-3; 8 nucleotides line up with TRBD1. This clonotype was sampled from a woman aged 55-69 years with renal cell carcinoma. The CDR3 sequence is CAISEGQGAADTQYF. DNA for the CDR3: TGTGCCATCAGTGAGGGGCAGGGGGCCGCAGATACGCAGTATTTT.